The 29 T cell receptor beta chains presented below share a single source sample, sequenced in a study of siplizumab effects on memory and regulatory T cells. Libraries were prepared by immunoSEQ multiplex PCR; TCRdb keeps only in-frame clonotypes and omits some of them. The sample contains more than 85,000 clones, more than 85% of which appear only once. Input material: CD4+ T cells sorted from blood. The receptors were gathered from a human donor in good health.

A few counts support this clone. The chain uses TRBV6-6 and TRBJ1-5; TRBD1 agrees at 8 bases. The CDR3 spans 15 residues. With 8 bases clipped from V and 3 bases from J, the junction kept 9 bases outside the gene matches. Germline CDR1 and CDR2: MNHNY and SVGAGI (reference sequence). CDR3 sequence: CASESDRVYNQPQHF. DNA of the CDR3: TGTGCCAGCGAATCGGACAGGGTCTACAATCAGCCCCAGCATTTT.

The chain couples TRBV2 to TRBJ1-2; D unclear. V gave up 7 bases and J gave up 8 bases, with 17 bases separating them. Germline V gives CDR1 SNHLY, CDR2 FYNNEI. CDR3 size: 13 residues. This CDR3 reads CASKGSGVRGYTF. CDR3 in DNA: TGTGCCAGCAAGGGCAGCGGCGTACGGGGCTACACCTTC.

The chain carries TRBV7-8 and TRBJ1-2, with 7 positions matching TRBD1. This CDR3 has 19 residues. Germline CDR1 is SGHVS and CDR2 is FQNEAQ. V shed 7 bases, J shed 0 bases, and the junction held 20 bases outside the gene matches. The DNA of the CDR3 is TGTGCCAGCACCGCAGTCGGATACAGGGGCGGGACCGCTAACTATGGCTACACCTTC. Translation gives CASTAVGYRGGTANYGYTF.

This rearrangement joins TRBV7-9 to TRBJ2-7; D perhaps matches TRBD1 (5 bases). The CDR3 contains 14 residues. Trimming pared 5 bases from V and 3 bases from J, leaving 14 bases between. Per the germline V gene, CDR1 is SEHNR and CDR2 is FQNEAQ (reference sequence). CDR3 in amino acids: CASSPHWGLYEQYF. Here the CDR3 DNA reads TGTGCCAGCAGCCCTCACTGGGGCCTCTACGAGCAGTACTTC. Variable domain in full (rest from reference TRBV7-9 and TRBJ2-7): DTGVSQNPRHKITKRGQNVTFRCDPISEHNRLYWYRQTLGQGPEFLTYFQNEAQLEKSRLLSDRFSAERPKGSFSTLEIQRTEQGDSAMYLCASSPHWGLYEQYFGPGTRLTVT.

The chain is built from TRBV6-5 and TRBJ1-2; 8 bases agree with TRBD1. CDR1 is MNHEY and CDR2 is SVGAGI in the germline V gene. V trimming: 6 bases; J trimming: 9 bases; junction bases outside the gene matches: 3. This CDR3 has 11 residues. The CDR3 DNA is TGTGCCAGCAGGGGGACAGGACGCTACACCTTC. As protein: CASRGTGRYTF.

The V gene is TRBV2, the J gene TRBJ2-7; TRBD1 aligns across 10 bases. The germline V gene has CDR1 SNHLY and CDR2 FYNNEI. CDR3 size: 12 residues. The junction had 3 bases not matched to a gene; V was cut back by 7 bases and J by 6 bases. CDR3: CASTGTGVEQYF. The CDR3 region has the DNA TGTGCCAGCACCGGGACAGGGGTCGAGCAGTACTTC. The full variable domain, in which reference TRBV2 and TRBJ2-7 provide the parts outside the CDR3, is EPEVTQTPSHQVTQMGQEVILRCVPISNHLYFYWYRQILGQKVEFLVSFYNNEISEKSEIFDDQFSVERPDGSNFTLKIRSTKLEDSAMYFCASTGTGVEQYFGPGTRLTVT.

The gene calls are TRBV29-1 and TRBJ1-5; tentatively, D is TRBD1 (5 bases). V lost 7 bases and J lost 2, with 12 bases in between. Germline V gene data show CDR1 as SQVTM and CDR2 as ANQGSEA. The CDR3 loop spans 13 amino acids. The CDR3 is CSALGAGNQPQHF. The CDR3 DNA reads TGCAGCGCCCTAGGGGCGGGCAATCAGCCCCAGCATTTT.

V gene TRBV29-1 combines with J gene TRBJ2-7; possible D gene TRBD2, 5 bases. Germline V lookup: CDR1 SQVTM, CDR2 ANQGSEA. Trimming pared 3 bases from V and 7 bases from J, leaving 13 bases between. There are 12 residues in the CDR3. CDR3 region: CSVDEGSGEQYF. The DNA of the CDR3 is TGCAGCGTTGACGAGGGTTCGGGTGAGCAGTACTTC.

This clone was observed once. This chain joins TRBV25-1 and TRBJ2-3, with D hard to call. The CDR3 extends over 14 amino acids. Germline CDR1 is MGHDK and CDR2 is SYGVNS. V shed 3 bases and J shed 3 bases, with 10 bases lying between them. The CDR3 region has the DNA TGTGCCAGCAGTGATGGCAGCGCGACAGATACGCAGTATTTT. It codes for CASSDGSATDTQYF.

In the case of this clone: Other DNA sequences of this sample code for an identical CDR3. V and J are TRBV18 and TRBJ2-5, with unresolved D. CDR1 KGHSH and CDR2 LQKENI come from the germline V gene. Trimming cost V 2 bases and J 3 bases, with 4 bases left between them. The CDR3 sequence is 12 residues long. In DNA form, the CDR3 reads TGTGCCAGCTCACCAACAGAAGAGACCCAGTACTTC. Translating it yields CASSPTEETQYF.

This sequence joins TRBV30 and TRBJ2-1; D uncertain. This CDR3 spans 14 amino acids. The germline V gene has CDR1 GTSNPN and CDR2 SVGIG (reference sequence). V was cut by 8 bases and J by 6 bases, with 20 bases left in between. DNA of the CDR3: TGTGCCGTGGAAACCCCTCGCGCAGGCAATGAGCAGTTCTTC. Its protein product is CAVETPRAGNEQFF.

The chain employs TRBV30 and TRBJ2-7; D is possibly TRBD2 (5 bases). The CDR3 totals 13 residues. V lost 0 bases and J 0 bases, leaving 6 bases between the germline ends. Germline lookup yields CDR1 GTSNPN and CDR2 SVGIG (reference sequence). CDR3 loop: CAWSVRDSYEQYF. The CDR3, as DNA: TGTGCCTGGAGTGTTCGGGACTCCTACGAGCAGTACTTC.

The chain uses TRBV5-4 and TRBJ2-3; D not certain. The germline V and J ends were trimmed by 3 bases and 2 bases, with 10 bases remaining between them. Germline CDR1 SGHNT, CDR2 YYREEE (reference sequence). The CDR3 sequence is 14 residues long. CDR3 bases: TGTGCCAGCAGCTCCAGCAGTTACACAGATACGCAGTATTTT. It yields the protein CASSSSSYTDTQYF.

This rearrangement joins TRBV30 to TRBJ1-4; 9 nucleotides match TRBD1. The V gene's germline CDR1 is GTSNPN and CDR2 SVGIG (reference sequence). Trimming at V came to 0 bases and at J to 7 bases, leaving 6 bases not matched to a gene. The CDR3 loop spans 15 amino acids. DNA for the CDR3: TGTGCCTGGAGTGTACGGGGACAGGGAGTTGAAAAACTGTTTTTT. It yields the protein CAWSVRGQGVEKLFF.

The CDR3 region is CASSPKEGGPLETQYF. The CDR3 region has the DNA TGTGCCAGCAGCCCTAAAGAAGGGGGCCCGTTAGAGACCCAGTACTTC. J is TRBJ2-5 and V is TRBV5-6, with TRBD1 identical over 7 bases. The CDR3 runs 16 residues. From germline, CDR1 is SGHDT and CDR2 YYEEEE. The V and J ends lost 4 bases and 4 bases, in that order; junction bases with no gene match: 13.

The chain is built from TRBV27 and TRBJ2-7, with D possibly TRBD1 on 6 matching bases. The CDR3 runs 15 residues. Germline V gene lookup returns CDR1 MNHEY and CDR2 SMNVEV (reference sequence). V lost 4 bases and J 3 bases, leaving 16 bases between the germline ends. CDR3 sequence: CASSSQGRTHYEQYF. In DNA, the CDR3 is TGTGCCAGCAGTTCACAGGGCCGCACCCACTACGAGCAGTACTTC.

This clone was counted a single time. The V and J genes are TRBV7-2 and TRBJ1-5, with 7 bases lining up with TRBD1. The CDR3 is made up of 15 amino acids. V was pared by 5 bases and J by 2 bases, with 6 bases of the junction left unmatched. The V gene's germline CDR1 is SGHTA and CDR2 FQGNSA. The DNA of the CDR3 is TGTGCCAGCAGCCTCACAGGGGTGCGCAATCAGCCCCAGCATTTT. It yields the protein CASSLTGVRNQPQHF.

The chain uses TRBV10-2 and TRBJ1-3; maybe TRBD1 (6 bases). Trimming took 4 bases from V and 3 from J, leaving 13 bases between them. The CDR3 consists of 15 residues. CDR1 and CDR2 from the germline V gene are WSHSY and SAAADI. The CDR3 region is CASSVGRGFGNTIYF. CDR3 nucleotide sequence: TGCGCCAGCAGTGTAGGCAGGGGCTTTGGAAACACCATATATTTT.

The chain uses TRBV19 and TRBJ1-1; TRBD1 aligns across 8 bases. J was trimmed by 6 bases and V by 5 bases; bases with no gene match: 5. Germline loops: CDR1 LNHDA, CDR2 SQIVND (reference sequence). The CDR3 is made up of 13 amino acids. CDR3 region: CASSPGTGPEAFF. The CDR3 nucleotides read TGTGCCAGTAGTCCCGGGACAGGCCCTGAAGCTTTCTTT.

This clone has a handful of counts. The gene calls are TRBV4-1 and TRBJ1-3, with D unclear. The length of the CDR3 is 13 residues. V shed 0 bases and J shed 7 bases, with 7 bases lying between them. CDR1 MGHRA and CDR2 YSYEKL come from the germline V gene. The CDR3 sequence: CASSQDRRNTIYF. CDR3 bases: TGCGCCAGCAGCCAAGATCGGCGGAACACCATATATTTT.

V and J are TRBV29-1 and TRBJ1-2; D is unresolved. Germline V gene data show CDR1 as SQVTM and CDR2 as ANQGSEA. There are 12 residues in the CDR3. V lost 5 bases and J lost 5, with 12 bases in between. The CDR3, as DNA: TGCAGCGTTAAGGGCGTTAAGTATGGCTACACCTTC. Its protein product is CSVKGVKYGYTF.

This clone was counted a few times. The V call is TRBV30, the J call TRBJ1-5; D remains ambiguous. The ends were cut back, 1 base at V and 4 bases at J, with 8 bases in the middle. The CDR3 consists of 13 residues. Germline V gene lookup returns CDR1 GTSNPN and CDR2 SVGIG (reference sequence). CDR3 DNA: TGTGCCTGGAGTGAGGGCGGGAATCAGCCCCAGCATTTT. Protein sequence: CAWSEGGNQPQHF.

This clone occurred once. The genes are TRBV2 and TRBJ2-6; no clear D gene. This CDR3 has 17 residues. Trimming took off 0 bases at V and 0 bases at J, with 9 bases between the two ends. The germline gives CDR1 SNHLY, CDR2 FYNNEI. CDR3 bases: TGTGCCAGCAGTGAAGCGCCCCGGTACTCTGGGGCCAACGTCCTGACTTTC. Its protein product is CASSEAPRYSGANVLTF.

The J gene is TRBJ2-5, the V gene TRBV29-1; D is ambiguous. This CDR3 has 12 amino acids. Trimming took off 3 bases at V and 8 bases at J, with 13 bases between the two ends. From germline, CDR1 is SQVTM and CDR2 ANQGSEA. CDR3 nucleotides: TGCAGCGTTGATCTTTTCGCGGATACCCAGTACTTC. It specifies CSVDLFADTQYF.

This chain links TRBV4-1 with TRBJ1-4; no clear D gene. Germline lookup yields CDR1 MGHRA and CDR2 YSYEKL. The CDR3 runs 15 residues. Trimming left V 7 bases short and J 5 bases short, with 17 bases between. The CDR3 coding sequence is TGCGCCAGCACCCCTAGGTCGCAGAAGAATGAAAAACTGTTTTTT. It translates to CASTPRSQKNEKLFF.

Turning to this clone: At one of its ends the junction is not consistent with the germline gene, which may arise from a read error. The chain carries TRBV7-7 and TRBJ2-7, with D perhaps matching TRBD1 (6 bases). CDR1 and CDR2 (germline): SSHAT, FNYEAQ (reference sequence). CDR3 size: 14 residues. CDR3 sequence reads: CASSVDGTHYEQYF. CDR3 nucleotide sequence: TGTGCTAGCAGCGTAGACGGGACACACTACGAGCAGTACTTC.

The CDR3 nucleotides are TGTGCCAGCTCCCCTACGAGACAGGGACGCAATGAGCAGTTCTTC. Protein: CASSPTRQGRNEQFF. The chain couples TRBV18 to TRBJ2-1; 7 nucleotides align to TRBD1. The CDR3 has 15 amino acids. Losses at the gene ends were 6 bases for V and 6 bases for J; bases not matched to a gene: 11. Germline V gene sequence: CDR1 KGHSH, CDR2 LQKENI.

The chain combines TRBV5-6 with TRBJ1-1, with 9 bases lining up with TRBD1. Trimming cost V 4 bases and J 3 bases; bases outside gene matches: 7. CDR3 length equals 15 residues. Germline CDR1 and CDR2: SGHDT and YYEEEE. CDR3 sequence (DNA): TGTGCCAGCAGCCCAGGGACAGGGACGCACACTGAAGCTTTCTTT. Translated: CASSPGTGTHTEAFF.

The V call is TRBV15, the J call TRBJ2-5, with TRBD2 as a possible D gene (5 bases). Trimming took off 1 base at V and 5 bases at J, with 20 bases between the two ends. CDR1 and CDR2 from the germline V gene are LNHNV and YYDKDF (reference sequence). This CDR3 has 17 residues. In DNA, the CDR3 is TGTGCCACCAGCAGAGGAAGTTTGGCGGCCCGCGGGGAGACCCAGTACTTC. Its protein product is CATSRGSLAARGETQYF.